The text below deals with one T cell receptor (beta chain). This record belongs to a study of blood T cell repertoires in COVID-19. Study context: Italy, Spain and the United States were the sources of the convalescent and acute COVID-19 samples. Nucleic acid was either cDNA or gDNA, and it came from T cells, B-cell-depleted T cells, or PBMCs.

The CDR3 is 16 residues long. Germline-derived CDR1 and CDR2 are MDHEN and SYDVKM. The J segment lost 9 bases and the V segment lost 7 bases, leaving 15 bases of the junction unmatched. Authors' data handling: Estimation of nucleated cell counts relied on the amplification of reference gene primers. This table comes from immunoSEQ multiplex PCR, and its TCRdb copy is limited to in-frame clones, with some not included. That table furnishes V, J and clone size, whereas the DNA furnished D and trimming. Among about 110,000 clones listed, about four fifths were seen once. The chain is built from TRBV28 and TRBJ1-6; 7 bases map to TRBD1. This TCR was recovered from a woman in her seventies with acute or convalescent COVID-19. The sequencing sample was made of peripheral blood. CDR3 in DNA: TGTGCCAGCACCACCCCGGGACAGTTTTCGGGTTCACCCCTCCACTTT. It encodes CASTTPGQFSGSPLHF.